These 20 T cell receptor beta chains share one sample of origin, sequenced in a study of cytomegalovirus exposure and HLA in healthy donors. The study ran its PCR with 60 Vbeta and 13 Jbeta primers. Generated by immunoSEQ multiplex PCR, the TCRdb table keeps only in-frame clones and is missing some. The sample includes 150,000 to 200,000 clones, around 80% of them seen just once. The specimen was PBMCs. The receptors were sampled from a woman aged 18-29 years in good health and CMV-seropositive.

The J gene is TRBJ2-3, the V gene TRBV2; D may be TRBD2 (6 bases). CDR3 length: 15 amino acids. The germline gives CDR1 SNHLY, CDR2 FYNNEI. V was clipped by 7 bases and J by 3 bases, with 17 bases between them. The CDR3 spells CASNADGRGTDTQYF. CDR3 DNA: TGTGCCAGCAATGCGGACGGTCGGGGGACAGATACGCAGTATTTT.

The J gene is TRBJ1-4, the V gene TRBV6-1; 7 bases fit TRBD1. Germline assignment: CDR1 MNHNS and CDR2 SASEGT. J gave up 7 bases and V 11 bases, and 16 bases lay outside the gene matches. This CDR3 comprises 15 residues. This CDR3 reads CAGRGGTGDTEKLFF. The CDR3 nucleotides read TGTGCCGGTCGGGGGGGTACAGGGGACACTGAAAAACTGTTTTTT.

This chain uses TRBV5-4 with TRBJ1-4, with D uncertain. V was shortened by 1 base and J by 3 bases, with 7 bases between the two germline ends. The CDR3 has 14 amino acids. Germline V gene sequence: CDR1 SGHNT, CDR2 YYREEE (reference sequence). CDR3 region: CASSLWEANEKLFF. CDR3 sequence (DNA): TGTGCCAGCAGCTTGTGGGAGGCTAATGAAAAACTGTTTTTT.

J is TRBJ1-1 and V is TRBV21-1. TRBV21-1 counts as a pseudogene. The CDR3 loop spans 18 amino acids. CDR3 in DNA: TGTGCCAGCAGCAAAGTGTCTTCGGGGGGCGCGTGGAACACTGAAGCTTTCTTT. Encoded protein: CASSKVSSGGAWNTEAFF.

The chain has TRBV7-3 and TRBJ2-1; TRBD2 is a possible D gene (6 bases). There are 15 residues in the CDR3. V dropped 5 bases and J dropped 7 bases, with 18 bases sitting between them. Germline lookup yields CDR1 SGHTA and CDR2 FQGTGA. The CDR3 is CASSGKAGNLNEQFF. DNA of the CDR3: TGTGCCAGCAGCGGAAAGGCGGGGAATTTGAATGAGCAGTTCTTC.

In this sample, this clone turned up a few times. The rearrangement links TRBV30 to TRBJ1-3, with TRBD1 matching over 7 bases. After removal of 5 bases from V and 0 bases from J, the junction contained 10 bases not matched to a gene. Germline V lookup: CDR1 GTSNPN, CDR2 SVGIG (reference sequence). The CDR3 length is 16 residues. The CDR3 nucleotides read TGTGCCTGGGACTTGGGGACAGCTCTCTCTGGAAACACCATATATTTT. This translates into CAWDLGTALSGNTIYF.

The chain links TRBV6-7 to TRBJ1-1; D may be TRBD1 (5 bases). TRBV6-7 is given ORF status, its function remaining uncertain. V was pared by 1 base and J by 4 bases, with 16 bases between. The CDR3 runs to 16 residues. The CDR3 is CASSYYSFDRGTEAFF. In nucleotides, the CDR3 is TGTGCCAGCAGTTACTATTCATTCGATAGGGGCACTGAAGCTTTCTTT.

The V and J genes are TRBV6-1 and TRBJ1-3; D is perhaps TRBD1 (5 bases). This CDR3 has 15 residues. V was shortened by 4 bases and J by 0 bases, with 10 bases between the two germline ends. CDR1 and CDR2 from the germline V gene are MNHNS and SASEGT. The CDR3 protein is CASSARGSSGNTIYF. For the CDR3, the DNA is TGTGCCAGCAGTGCTCGGGGGAGCTCTGGAAACACCATATATTTT.

The V call is TRBV6-6, the J call TRBJ1-6; D is undetermined. The CDR3 consists of 16 residues. Germline CDR1 is MNHNY and CDR2 is SVGAGI (reference sequence). V lost 6 bases, J lost 0 bases, and 12 bases lay in between. CDR3 in amino acids: CASSPQTGSYNSPLHF. The CDR3 nucleotides read TGTGCCAGCAGCCCCCAGACTGGCTCCTATAATTCACCCCTCCACTTT.

The rearrangement joins TRBV7-9 to TRBJ2-3; D unclear. Per germline, CDR1 SEHNR and CDR2 FQNEAQ (reference sequence). Trimming removed 1 base at V and 6 bases at J, with 11 bases between. The CDR3 totals 14 residues. CDR3 nucleotides: TGTGCCAGCAGCTTAGGGAGTTATCCGGATACGCAGTATTTT. It translates to CASSLGSYPDTQYF.

In regard to this clone: Additional DNA sequences in this sample encode the identical CDR3. This rearrangement joins TRBV9 to TRBJ1-5, with D perhaps matching TRBD1 (5 bases). The V end was cut by 0 bases, the J end by 3 bases, with 7 bases between. The CDR3 totals 14 residues. Germline V gene data show CDR1 as SGDLS and CDR2 as YYNGEE. CDR3 region: CASSVGGLNQPQHF. CDR3 nucleotide sequence: TGTGCCAGCAGCGTAGGGGGACTCAATCAGCCCCAGCATTTT.

This clone was seen a few times. This chain connects TRBV6-5 to TRBJ1-2, with D possibly matching TRBD1 (5 bases). CDR3 size: 14 residues. Germline-derived CDR1 and CDR2 are MNHEY and SVGAGI. V dropped 6 bases and J dropped 6 bases, with 17 bases sitting between them. CDR3 coding DNA: TGTGCCAGCAGGGCCAGGGAAGGGGTAGATGGCTACACCTTC. It is translated as CASRAREGVDGYTF.

The V gene is TRBV15, the J gene TRBJ1-4, with D tentatively TRBD1 (6 bases). Germline V gene data show CDR1 as LNHNV and CDR2 as YYDKDF (reference sequence). The CDR3 length is 15 residues. V shed 3 bases and J shed 8 bases, with 16 bases lying between them. The DNA of the CDR3 is TGTGCCACCAGCAGTCGGGCCCACAGGGAAGAAAAACTGTTTTTT. It yields the protein CATSSRAHREEKLFF.

This rearrangement joins TRBV2 to TRBJ1-2; 9 bases are shared with TRBD1. With V trimmed by 6 bases and J by 2 bases, 19 bases remained unmatched. The CDR3 length is 19 residues. Germline V gives CDR1 SNHLY, CDR2 FYNNEI. This chain's CDR3 is CASRAYRGRGPASNYGYTF. CDR3 nucleotides: TGTGCCAGCAGGGCCTACAGGGGGCGAGGGCCCGCTTCGAACTATGGCTACACCTTC.

A single count supports this clone. This CDR3 reads CASSDNRGPQETQYF. Written as DNA, the CDR3 is TGTGCCAGCAGTGACAACAGGGGCCCGCAAGAGACCCAGTACTTC. This chain joins TRBV25-1 and TRBJ2-5; TRBD1 agrees at 7 bases. The V gene end was trimmed by 3 bases and the J gene end by 2 bases; junction bases not matched to a gene: 6. The CDR3 length is 15 residues. Germline V CDR1 and CDR2: MGHDK, SYGVNS.

As for this clone: Other DNA sequences in this sample translate to the same CDR3. The J gene is TRBJ1-6, the V gene TRBV19; no clear D. V was cut by 1 base and J by 6 bases, with 7 bases left in between. Germline V gives CDR1 LNHDA, CDR2 SQIVND (reference sequence). CDR3 length: 14 amino acids. The CDR3 region is CASSIGGSNSPLHF. The CDR3 region has the DNA TGTGCCAGTAGTATAGGCGGGAGTAATTCACCCCTCCACTTT. Supplemented by reference TRBV19 and TRBJ1-6, the full variable domain reads DGGITQSPKYLFRKEGQNVTLSCEQNLNHDAMYWYRQDPGQGLRLIYYSQIVNDFQKGDIAEGYSVSREKKESFPLTVTSAQKNPTAFYLCASSIGGSNSPLHFGNGTRLTVT.

The chain carries TRBV7-2 and TRBJ1-2; D gene ambiguous. Germline-derived CDR1 and CDR2 are SGHTA and FQGNSA. V lost 5 bases and J 4 bases, leaving 11 bases between the germline ends. The CDR3 totals 13 residues. The CDR3 reads CASSLGLIYGYTF. For the CDR3, the DNA is TGTGCCAGCAGCCTCGGACTGATCTATGGCTACACCTTC.

This clone was seen once. V and J are TRBV30 and TRBJ1-2; D not resolved. The CDR3 is 12 amino acids. Germline CDR1 is GTSNPN and CDR2 is SVGIG (reference sequence). Trimming removed 4 bases from V and 4 bases from J, with 10 bases in between. Here the CDR3 DNA reads TGTGCCTGGATGCGGGTTGCCTATGGCTACACCTTC. The encoded protein is CAWMRVAYGYTF.

This chain connects TRBV6-6 to TRBJ1-1; D unclear. Deletions cut 0 bases from V and 10 bases from J, with 12 bases between. CDR1 MNHNY and CDR2 SVGAGI come from the germline V gene (reference sequence). This CDR3 spans 13 amino acids. CDR3: CASSYSEPQGAFF. In DNA form, the CDR3 reads TGTGCCAGCAGTTACTCGGAGCCACAAGGAGCTTTCTTT.

The chain recombines TRBV5-5 with TRBJ2-5, with TRBD1 matching over 7 bases. The DNA end is more similar to TRBJ2-7, so the J call may be wrong. This CDR3 contains 15 residues. Germline V lookup: CDR1 SGHKS, CDR2 YYEKEE (reference sequence). The CDR3 nucleotides read TGTGCCAGCAGCTTGGGGCAGGGGGAAAGCTACGAGCAGTACTTC. Translating gives CASSLGQGESYEQYF.